The 11 T cell receptor beta chains below all came from one sample that was sequenced in a study of T cell responses to AZD1222 COVID-19 vaccine. Profiling relied on immunoSEQ multiplex PCR, and the TCRdb table lists in-frame clones only, not all of them. The profile shows roughly 150,000 clones, 70% to 90% of them singletons. The starting material was peripheral blood, obtained on day 0 of MenACWY control vaccination. The receptors derive from an adult in good health.

The chain carries TRBV18 and TRBJ2-1; the match to TRBD1 covers 7 bases. Germline CDR1 reads KGHSH; CDR2 reads LQKENI. The CDR3 consists of 15 residues. Unmatched junction bases numbered 8, after V lost 4 bases and J lost 5 bases. The DNA of the CDR3 is TGTGCCAGCTCACTACGACAGGGTATGAACAATGAGCAGTTCTTC. Its protein product is CASSLRQGMNNEQFF.

This clone has only one observation. CDR3 loop: CASSLELAGHNEQFF. CDR3 DNA: TGCGCCAGCAGCTTGGAGCTAGCGGGCCACAATGAGCAGTTCTTC. The chain recombines TRBV5-1 with TRBJ2-1; the match to TRBD2 covers 8 bases. CDR3 length: 15 amino acids. Losses at the gene ends were 0 bases for V and 5 bases for J; bases not matched to a gene: 4. Germline assignment: CDR1 SGHRS and CDR2 YFSETQ.

The chain combines TRBV27 with TRBJ2-2, with D maybe TRBD1 (5 bases). This CDR3 has 15 amino acids. Per germline, CDR1 MNHEY and CDR2 SMNVEV (reference sequence). V lost 3 bases, J lost 0 bases, and 8 bases lay in between. CDR3 protein: CASSFLQANTGELFF. The CDR3 DNA reads as TGTGCCAGCAGTTTTCTACAGGCGAACACCGGGGAGCTGTTTTTT.

The V and J genes are TRBV7-2 and TRBJ2-2; 8 nucleotides agree with TRBD2. V lost 5 bases, J lost 3 bases, and 5 bases stayed unmatched. Looked up from germline, CDR1 is SGHTA and CDR2 is FQGNSA. This CDR3 is built from 15 residues. The CDR3 sequence is CASSVSGSDTGELFF. CDR3 DNA: TGTGCCAGCAGCGTGAGCGGGAGTGACACCGGGGAGCTGTTTTTT.

The chain links TRBV28 to TRBJ1-2; no reliable D call. V was trimmed by 7 bases and J by 4 bases, leaving 10 bases between them. Germline loops: CDR1 MDHEN, CDR2 SYDVKM. The CDR3 contains 12 residues. The CDR3 bases are TGTGCCAGCATCGACGAAACCTATGGCTACACCTTC. Residues: CASIDETYGYTF.

The chain combines TRBV5-6 with TRBJ1-5; 7 nucleotides match TRBD1. J was trimmed by 6 bases and V by 0 bases; bases with no gene match: 6. The CDR3 consists of 15 residues. Germline V CDR1 and CDR2: SGHDT, YYEEEE. The CDR3 is CASSLERQGGQPQHF. CDR3 nucleotides: TGTGCCAGCAGCTTGGAAAGACAGGGTGGTCAGCCCCAGCATTTT.

In its sample, this clone was seen a few times. The chain uses TRBV25-1 and TRBJ2-7; D ambiguous. The germline V gene has CDR1 MGHDK and CDR2 SYGVNS. CDR3 length: 13 residues. Trimming stripped 3 bases from V and 0 bases from J, with 6 bases between. In DNA, the CDR3 is TGTGCCAGCAGTGATGACATCTCCTACGAGCAGTACTTC. It codes for CASSDDISYEQYF.

V is TRBV24-1 and J is TRBJ2-1; 9 positions agree with TRBD1. This CDR3 comprises 14 residues. Per the germline V gene, CDR1 is KGHDR and CDR2 is SFDVKD. Trimming cost V 5 bases and J 6 bases; bases outside gene matches: 4. The CDR3 DNA is TGTGCCACCAGTGCGGGACAGGGAGGCAATGAGCAGTTCTTC. Protein: CATSAGQGGNEQFF.

The chain uses TRBV24-1 and TRBJ1-2; D is undetermined. Germline CDR1 is KGHDR and CDR2 is SFDVKD. The CDR3 spans 12 residues. Trimming removed 7 bases from V and 3 bases from J, with 8 bases in between. CDR3 residues: CATSSSDYGYTF. The CDR3 nucleotides are TGTGCCACCAGCAGTTCTGACTATGGCTACACCTTC.

The rearrangement links TRBV3-1 (or the pseudogene TRBV3-2) to TRBJ2-1, with 14 nucleotides matching TRBD2. This CDR3 comprises 15 residues. The J segment lost 8 bases and the V segment lost 4 bases, leaving 4 bases of the junction unmatched. The germline V gene encodes CDR1 LGHDT and CDR2 YNNKEL (reference sequence). This CDR3 reads CASSRGLAGVDEQFF. Here the CDR3 DNA reads TGTGCCAGCAGCCGGGGACTAGCGGGAGTTGATGAGCAGTTCTTC.

The chain has TRBV4-3 and TRBJ1-6; D call uncertain. The CDR3 consists of 16 residues. Germline CDR1 is LGHNA and CDR2 is YSLEER. Deletions cut 1 base from V and 6 bases from J, with 13 bases between. CDR3 in DNA: TGCGCCAGCAGCCAAGGGGAGGGCGGCAGTAATTCACCCCTCCACTTT. Residues: CASSQGEGGSNSPLHF.